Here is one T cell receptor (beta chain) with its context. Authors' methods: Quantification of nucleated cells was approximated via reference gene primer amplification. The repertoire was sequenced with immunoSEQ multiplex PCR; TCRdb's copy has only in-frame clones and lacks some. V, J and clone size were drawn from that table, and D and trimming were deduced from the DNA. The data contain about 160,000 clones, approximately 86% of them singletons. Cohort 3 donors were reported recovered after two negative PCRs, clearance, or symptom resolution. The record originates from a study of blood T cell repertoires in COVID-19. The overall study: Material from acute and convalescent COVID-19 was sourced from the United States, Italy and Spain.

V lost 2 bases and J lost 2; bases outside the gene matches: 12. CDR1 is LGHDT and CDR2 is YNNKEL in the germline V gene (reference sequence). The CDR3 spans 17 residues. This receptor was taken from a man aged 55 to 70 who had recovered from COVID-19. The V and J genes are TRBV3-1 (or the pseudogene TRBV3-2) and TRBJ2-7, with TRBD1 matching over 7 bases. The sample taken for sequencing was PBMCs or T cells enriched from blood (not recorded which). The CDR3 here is CASSQTVTGVLAYEQYF. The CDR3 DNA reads TGTGCCAGCAGCCAAACTGTAACAGGGGTCCTTGCCTACGAGCAGTACTTC.